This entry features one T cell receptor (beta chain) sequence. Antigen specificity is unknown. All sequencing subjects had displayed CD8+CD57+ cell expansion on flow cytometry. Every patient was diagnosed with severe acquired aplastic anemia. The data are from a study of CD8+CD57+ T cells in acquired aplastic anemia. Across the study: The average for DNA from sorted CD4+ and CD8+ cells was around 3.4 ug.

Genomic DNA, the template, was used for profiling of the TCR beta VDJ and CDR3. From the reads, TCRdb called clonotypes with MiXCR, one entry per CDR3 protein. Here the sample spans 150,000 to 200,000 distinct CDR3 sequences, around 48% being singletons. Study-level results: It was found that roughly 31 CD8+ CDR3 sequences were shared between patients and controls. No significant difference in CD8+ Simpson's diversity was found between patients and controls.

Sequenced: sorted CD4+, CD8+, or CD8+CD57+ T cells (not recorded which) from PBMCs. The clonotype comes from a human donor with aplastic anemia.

The CDR3 region has the DNA TGTGCCACCGAACAGGGCCGGAGGGAAGAGACCCAGTACTTC. It translates to CATEQGRREETQYF. This sequence joins TRBV19 and TRBJ2-5, with D possibly being TRBD1 or TRBD2 (6 bases each). The germline V and J ends were trimmed by 10 bases and 3 bases, with 18 bases remaining between them. This CDR3 contains 14 residues. CDR1 and CDR2 from the germline V gene are LNHDA and SQIVND (reference sequence).